The 29 T cell receptor beta chains in this list originate from one sample, sequenced in a study of T cells in Graves' hyperthyroidism and ophthalmopathy. Researchers amplified the TCR beta CDR3 regions from RNA transcripts. In the first-round RT-PCR of the TCR CDR3, the HTBI primer set was used. TCRdb processed the multiplex PCR reads anew with MiXCR; each CDR3 protein has one entry. The sample has around 250,000 distinct CDR3 sequences; around 25% are singletons. What was sequenced was blood. The receptors originated from a woman aged 40 to 50 with Graves' ophthalmopathy.

The rearrangement uses TRBV7-2 and TRBJ2-5; 8 nucleotides agree with TRBD2. CDR1 is SGHTA and CDR2 is FQGNSA in the germline V gene. Germline trimming cut 3 bases from V and 5 bases from J; bases unmatched to any gene: 5. CDR3 length: 14 residues. The CDR3 protein is CASSFRLAQETQYF. The CDR3 nucleotides read TGTGCCAGCAGCTTTCGACTAGCGCAGGAGACCCAGTACTTC.

The table lists this clonotype with many counts. This sequence joins TRBV3-1 and TRBJ1-2; maybe TRBD1 (5 bases). The CDR3 has 13 residues. CDR1 LGHDT and CDR2 YNNKEL come from the germline V gene (reference sequence). Trimming shortened V by 6 bases and J by 7 bases, and 15 bases separated the two germline ends. CDR3 loop: CASRSTAFGGYTF. The CDR3 bases are TGTGCCAGCAGGTCGACAGCGTTCGGTGGCTACACCTTC.

This clonotype was recorded many times. The chain has TRBV6-5 and TRBJ2-7; 11 nucleotides align to TRBD2. Germline-derived CDR1 and CDR2 are MNHEY and SVGAGI. This CDR3 region has 17 residues. Trimming took 5 bases from V and 0 from J; bases not matched to a gene: 9. In DNA form, the CDR3 reads TGTGCCAGCAGTCCCTCGACTAGCGGGACGACCTCCTACGAGCAGTACTTC. As protein: CASSPSTSGTTSYEQYF.

This clonotype was counted many times. V is TRBV25-1 and J is TRBJ1-4, with a possible D match to TRBD1 (6 bases). The CDR3 sequence is 11 residues long. The germline CDR1 and CDR2 sequences are MGHDK and SYGVNS. With 5 bases removed from V and 16 bases from J, the gap between germline ends came to 14 bases. The CDR3 DNA reads as TGTGCCAGCAGTCGACAGGACCGATGGTTTTTT. Its protein product is CASSRQDRWFF.

This clonotype was observed at least ten times. The genes are TRBV6-1 and TRBJ1-5, with unresolved D. The CDR3 has 12 residues. Germline assignment: CDR1 MNHNS and CDR2 SASEGT. V lost 4 bases and J lost 4, with 5 bases in between. CDR3 DNA: TGTGCCAGCAGTGGGGGAAATCAGCCCCAGCATTTT. It is translated as CASSGGNQPQHF.

Regarding this clonotype: The CDR3 does not close with the conserved phenylalanine or tryptophan, likely indicating a read error. This chain uses TRBV2 with TRBJ1-2; 11 bases agree with TRBD1. The germline CDR1 and CDR2 sequences are SNHLY and FYNNEI. The CDR3 length is 15 residues. Trimming took 5 bases from V and 3 from J; bases not matched to a gene: 5. CDR3 nucleotide sequence: TGTGCCAGCAGTCCCTGGACAGGGGGCGACTATGGCTACACCCCC. Translating it yields CASSPWTGGDYGYTP.

This clonotype was recorded many times. In DNA, the CDR3 is TGTGCCAGTAGTATAGATCCTCCACAGGGGAGCAATCAGCCCCAGCATTTT. Protein product: CASSIDPPQGSNQPQHF. The V and J genes are TRBV19 and TRBJ1-5, with 7 bases lining up with TRBD1. The ends lost 0 bases at V and 1 base at J; junction bases unmatched: 6. Germline CDR1 and CDR2: LNHDA and SQIVND (reference sequence). This CDR3 spans 17 amino acids.

Note on this clonotype: This may arise from a read error, as a much more abundant clone is one base away. The V gene is TRBV7-8, the J gene TRBJ2-2; TRBD2 agrees at 9 bases. The V segment lost 7 bases and the J segment 13 bases; nucleotides outside the gene matches: 19. This CDR3 contains 16 residues. CDR1 and CDR2 (germline): SGHVS, FQNEAQ. The CDR3 here is CASTRWREGLFGWLFF. CDR3 sequence (DNA): TGTGCCAGCACCCGATGGCGGGAGGGCCTTTTCGGGTGGCTGTTTTTT.

This chain joins TRBV20-1 and TRBJ2-7; 7 nucleotides align to TRBD2. Unmatched junction bases numbered 9, after V lost 4 bases and J lost 3 bases. This CDR3 region has 14 residues. Germline-derived CDR1 and CDR2 are DFQATT and SNEGSKA (reference sequence). The CDR3 coding sequence is TGCAGTGCTAATCGGCGGGAGAAGGTCTACGAGCAGTACTTC. The encoded protein is CSANRREKVYEQYF.

This clonotype has at least ten counts. The genes are TRBV4-1 and TRBJ2-7, with no clear D. The CDR3 contains 15 residues. The germline V gene encodes CDR1 MGHRA and CDR2 YSYEKL. V lost 0 bases and J lost 2, with 11 bases in between. The CDR3 is CASSQDPAGTYEQYF. CDR3 nucleotides: TGCGCCAGCAGCCAAGATCCGGCAGGAACCTACGAGCAGTACTTC.

In this sample, this clonotype turned up many times. V gene TRBV27 combines with J gene TRBJ2-7; D not resolved. This CDR3 is 14 amino acids long. Germline-derived CDR1 and CDR2 are MNHEY and SMNVEV (reference sequence). The V and J ends lost 2 bases and 1 base respectively, with 9 bases between them. CDR3 region: CASSLIPLSYEQYF. DNA for the CDR3: TGTGCCAGCAGTTTAATCCCCCTTTCCTACGAGCAGTACTTC.

This clonotype was seen a few times. The J gene is TRBJ1-1, the V gene TRBV28, with TRBD1 matching 7 bases. The J segment lost 4 bases and the V segment lost 1 base, leaving 12 bases of the junction unmatched. This CDR3 contains 17 residues. Germline CDR1 is MDHEN and CDR2 is SYDVKM. This chain's CDR3 is CASSLSGAGGVSTEAFF. The CDR3 coding sequence is TGTGCCAGCAGTTTATCCGGTGCAGGGGGAGTGAGCACTGAAGCTTTCTTT. The full variable domain, with the rest looked up from reference TRBV28 and TRBJ1-1, is DVKVTQSSRYLVKRTGEKVFLECVQDMDHENMFWYRQDPGLGLRLIYFSYDVKMKEKGDIPEGYSVSREKKERFSLILESASTNQTSMYLCASSLSGAGGVSTEAFFGQGTRLTVV.

This clonotype was detected ten times or more. This rearrangement joins TRBV7-9 to TRBJ2-5; tentative D call: TRBD2 (5 bases). This CDR3 is 15 amino acids long. V was cut by 8 bases and J by 4 bases, with 20 bases left in between. Germline CDR1 SEHNR, CDR2 FQNEAQ (reference sequence). CDR3 bases: TGTGCCAGCGGGCCCGAGGCGGGCAGAGGAGAGACCCAGTACTTC. As protein: CASGPEAGRGETQYF.

This clonotype was observed at least ten times. The V call is TRBV20-1, the J call TRBJ2-7; 7 bases fit TRBD1. Germline trimming cut 5 bases from V and 1 base from J; bases unmatched to any gene: 8. There are 14 residues in the CDR3. Germline V gene data show CDR1 as DFQATT and CDR2 as SNEGSKA (reference sequence). The CDR3 DNA sequence: TGCAGTGCTCACGAGACAGGGTTATCCTACGAGCAGTACTTC. Translating gives CSAHETGLSYEQYF.

At least ten counts were recorded for this clonotype. This chain connects TRBV6-5 to TRBJ2-5; D is ambiguous. Trimming left V 0 bases short and J 2 bases short, with 7 bases between. Germline CDR1 and CDR2: MNHEY and SVGAGI. The CDR3 consists of 14 residues. CDR3 bases: TGTGCCAGCAGTTACTCGGTACTTCAAGAGACCCAGTACTTC. It translates to CASSYSVLQETQYF.

This clonotype was observed many times. The chain combines TRBV27 with TRBJ1-2; a weak D match, TRBD1 (5 bases). The CDR3 loop spans 15 amino acids. Germline CDR1 is MNHEY and CDR2 is SMNVEV (reference sequence). Between the trimmed V and J ends, which lost 2 bases and 3 bases, there was a span of 13 bases. The CDR3: CASSLQGPTDYGYTF. CDR3 in DNA: TGTGCCAGCAGTTTACAGGGCCCCACGGACTATGGCTACACCTTC.

At least ten counts were recorded for this clonotype. The rearrangement uses TRBV5-1 and TRBJ1-1; D is perhaps TRBD1 (5 bases). The V end was cut by 4 bases, the J end by 3 bases, with 13 bases between. Germline V gene sequence: CDR1 SGHRS, CDR2 YFSETQ. The CDR3 has 14 amino acids. For the CDR3, the DNA is TGCGCCAGCAGCGAAGCCTCGGGGGACACTGAAGCTTTCTTT. The encoded protein is CASSEASGDTEAFF.

The sample holds many counts of this clonotype. The J gene is TRBJ1-1, the V gene TRBV20-1; D is undetermined. CDR1 and CDR2 from the germline V gene are DFQATT and SNEGSKA (reference sequence). The CDR3 length is 11 residues. V was shortened by 5 bases and J by 0 bases, with 4 bases between the two germline ends. The CDR3 sequence is CSALMNTEAFF. CDR3 nucleotide sequence: TGCAGTGCTCTGATGAACACTGAAGCTTTCTTT.

V and J are TRBV11-1 and TRBJ2-5; the D gene is possibly TRBD2 (6 bases). With 2 bases removed from V and 1 base from J, the gap between germline ends came to 17 bases. Per germline, CDR1 SGHAT and CDR2 FQDESV (reference sequence). The CDR3 spans 17 residues. As DNA, the CDR3 is TGTGCCAGCAGCTTATGGGGGGATTACTCCCCCCAAGAGACCCAGTACTTC. Translated, it gives CASSLWGDYSPQETQYF.

This clonotype was seen at least ten times. This rearrangement joins TRBV6-5 to TRBJ2-7; D not certain. The CDR3 is 13 amino acids. V gave up 6 bases and J gave up 1 base, with 10 bases separating them. Germline lookup yields CDR1 MNHEY and CDR2 SVGAGI. Here the CDR3 DNA reads TGTGCCAGCAGACCGCCCTCTTCCTACGAGCAGTACTTC. It yields the protein CASRPPSSYEQYF.

The V call is TRBV11-2, the J call TRBJ1-2, with a tentative D call TRBD1 (5 bases). Germline lookup yields CDR1 SGHAT and CDR2 FQNNGV. The CDR3 is 15 residues long. V lost 0 bases and J lost 4, with 12 bases in between. The CDR3 nucleotides read TGTGCCAGCAGCTTAGACGGGACCCTTTCCTATGGCTACACCTTC. Amino acid sequence: CASSLDGTLSYGYTF.

The sample holds many counts of this clonotype. V is TRBV28 and J is TRBJ1-5, with 7 bases matching TRBD1. V shed 5 bases, J shed 5 bases, and the junction held 9 bases outside the gene matches. The CDR3 length is 15 residues. Germline values: CDR1 MDHEN, CDR2 SYDVKM. CDR3 sequence reads: CASSLAGGGYQPQHF. CDR3 in DNA: TGTGCCAGCAGTCTTGCAGGGGGTGGATATCAGCCCCAGCATTTT. Full variable domain (rest looked up from reference TRBV28 and TRBJ1-5): DVKVTQSSRYLVKRTGEKVFLECVQDMDHENMFWYRQDPGLGLRLIYFSYDVKMKEKGDIPEGYSVSREKKERFSLILESASTNQTSMYLCASSLAGGGYQPQHFGDGTRLSIL.

This clonotype was counted at least ten times. The CDR3, as DNA: TGTGCCAGCAGCTTAGTGGACAGGGTACGCGAGCAGTACTTC. This gives the protein CASSLVDRVREQYF. The chain carries TRBV13 and TRBJ2-7, with 8 bases aligning to TRBD1. Looked up from germline, CDR1 is PRHDT and CDR2 is FYEKMQ (reference sequence). The CDR3 is 14 residues long. Trimming removed 1 base from V and 6 bases from J; junction bases left unmatched: 5. The whole variable domain, remainder taken from reference TRBV13 and TRBJ2-7, is AAGVIQSPRHLIKEKRETATLKCYPIPRHDTVYWYQQGPGQDPQFLISFYEKMQSDKGSIPDRFSAQQFSDYHSELNMSSLELGDSALYFCASSLVDRVREQYFGPGTRLTVT.

This clonotype was seen ten or more times. The chain uses TRBV19 and TRBJ2-3; possibly TRBD1 for D (6 bases). V lost 10 bases and J 4 bases, leaving 9 bases between the germline ends. This CDR3 has 11 amino acids. Germline-derived CDR1 and CDR2 are LNHDA and SQIVND (reference sequence). CDR3 sequence reads: CATQGADTQYF. CDR3 nucleotide sequence: TGTGCCACACAGGGCGCAGATACGCAGTATTTT.

This clonotype turned up a few times. The chain recombines TRBV6-1 with TRBJ2-7, with D possibly being TRBD2 (5 bases). V was clipped by 8 bases and J by 3 bases, with 8 bases between them. This CDR3 contains 11 residues. CDR1 and CDR2 (germline): MNHNS, SASEGT. CDR3 region: CASQGGYEQYF. CDR3 bases: TGTGCCAGCCAAGGAGGCTACGAGCAGTACTTC.

This clonotype was seen ten or more times. The chain is built from TRBV3-1 and TRBJ2-7; D remains ambiguous. The V end lost 0 bases, the J end lost 4 bases, and 7 bases lay between the germline ends. The CDR3 totals 13 residues. Germline assignment: CDR1 LGHDT and CDR2 YNNKEL (reference sequence). The CDR3 sequence: CASSQDPEYEQYF. DNA of the CDR3: TGTGCCAGCAGCCAAGATCCTGAGTACGAGCAGTACTTC.

In this sample, this clonotype turned up many times. The rearrangement joins TRBV6-1 to TRBJ2-2, with 7 bases lining up with TRBD2. The V segment lost 4 bases and the J segment 7 bases; nucleotides outside the gene matches: 12. The CDR3 sequence is 16 residues long. Germline V gives CDR1 MNHNS, CDR2 SASEGT. The CDR3 nucleotides are TGTGCCAGCAGTGGGGGATCTGGGGAGGGAGGCGGGGAGCTGTTTTTT. This encodes CASSGGSGEGGGELFF.

In its sample, this clonotype was seen many times. The chain uses TRBV7-8 and TRBJ1-2; perhaps TRBD1 as D (6 bases). V was shortened by 5 bases and J by 4 bases, with 20 bases between the two germline ends. CDR3 length: 16 amino acids. Germline CDR1 is SGHVS and CDR2 is FQNEAQ. This CDR3 is CASSPYRAGTGYGYTF. The DNA of the CDR3 is TGTGCCAGCAGCCCTTACAGGGCGGGTACGGGCTATGGCTACACCTTC. The full variable domain, completed using reference TRBV7-8 and TRBJ1-2, is GAGVSQSPRYKVAKRGQDVALRCDPISGHVSLFWYQQALGQGPEFLTYFQNEAQLDKSGLPSDRFFAERPEGSVSTLKIQRTQQEDSAVYLCASSPYRAGTGYGYTFGSGTRLTVV.

This clonotype has ten or more counts. Compared with germline, one end of the junction differs, possibly owing to a read error. The V gene is TRBV6-5, the J gene TRBJ2-7, with D unresolved. Germline V gene data show CDR1 as MNHEY and CDR2 as SVGAGI. The CDR3 is 13 amino acids. The CDR3 nucleotides are TGTGCCAGCAGTTACTCCGGCAGAGCACGGTGGGACTTC. It encodes CASSYSGRARWDF.